This TCR beta chain was captured by sequencing in a study of control samples from healthy donors and cancer patients. This clone was detected a few times. Sequenced by immunoSEQ multiplex PCR; TCRdb stores in-frame clones only, minus some. There are about 120,000 clones in the sample; 87% occur only once, and 9.5% to 13% lies in the top ten. The CDR3 runs 12 residues. With 6 bases clipped from V and 7 bases from J, the junction kept 5 bases outside the gene matches. This TCR was recovered from a man in his thirties or forties in good health. The genes are TRBV12-3 or TRBV12-4 and TRBJ1-2; 7 nucleotides match TRBD1. Material for sequencing was blood. CDR3 protein: CASRAGGGGYTF. CDR3 bases: TGTGCCAGCAGAGCAGGGGGTGGTGGCTACACCTTC.